This T cell receptor (beta chain) derives from a study of CD8 T cells in Susac syndrome. Study-wide results and limits: A relatively small number of individuals underwent TCR sequencing and HLA analysis.

Trimming took off 0 bases at V and 0 bases at J, with 3 bases between the two ends. The V gene's germline CDR1 is MNHEY and CDR2 SVGAGI. The length of the CDR3 is 15 residues. A note on this clonotype: No antigen is known for it.

Reverse transcription of roughly 0.5 to 1 ug RNA used random hexamers. Amplification of TCR beta CDR3 used immunoSEQ multiplex PCR across 54 Vbeta and 13 Jbeta. TCRdb called the immunoSEQ multiplex PCR reads again in MiXCR, with one record for every CDR3 protein. The sample shows a few hundred thousand distinct CDR3 sequences, approximately 85% of them seen only once. This sequence originates from a human donor with multiple sclerosis. The material sequenced was CD8+ T cells from PBMCs. J is TRBJ1-6 and V is TRBV6-5; D gene unclear. CDR3 bases: TGTGCCAGCAGTTACTCCAGCTCCTATAATTCACCCCTCCACTTT. Residues: CASSYSSSYNSPLHF.